This T cell receptor (beta chain) appears in the sequencing data of a study of blood T cell repertoires in COVID-19. Study in general: Sites across the United States, Italy and Spain contributed samples from acute and convalescent COVID-19.

V shed 5 bases, J shed 7 bases, and the junction held 15 bases outside the gene matches. CDR1 is SGHTA and CDR2 is FQGTGA in the germline V gene. CDR3 size: 16 residues. In the source study's methods: Nucleated cell counts were estimated from reference gene primer amplification. TCRdb keeps only in-frame clones here, not all; method: immunoSEQ multiplex PCR. The D gene and trimming were derived from the DNA, and the V and J assignments and clone size from that table. The table has 350,000 or so clones, roughly 87% seen once. It was during active infection that Seattle patients were enrolled and then longitudinally followed.

This chain connects TRBV7-3 to TRBJ1-1; TRBD1 matches at 8 bases. The clonotype was recovered from a woman aged 55-70 years with COVID-19, enrolled during active disease. Material for sequencing was peripheral blood. The CDR3, as DNA: TGTGCCAGCAGCCTTCAGGGGGCTCCCGATTTAAGTGAAGCTTTCTTT. Protein sequence: CASSLQGAPDLSEAFF.